Listed here are 32 T cell receptor beta chains from one sample, sequenced in a study of cytomegalovirus exposure and HLA in healthy donors. 60 Vbeta and 13 Jbeta primers were used in PCR. This table comes from immunoSEQ multiplex PCR, and its TCRdb copy is limited to in-frame clones, with some not included. The sample has some 150,000 clones, 65% to 85% seen once; the top ten hold approximately 7%. Material: PBMCs. The receptor set was obtained from a woman aged 25 to 45 in good health and CMV-seropositive.

The chain has TRBV2 and TRBJ1-2; 9 nucleotides agree with TRBD1. Trimming cost V 4 bases and J 7 bases; bases outside gene matches: 7. Germline CDR1 SNHLY, CDR2 FYNNEI. The CDR3 runs to 14 residues. Here the CDR3 DNA reads TGTGCCAGCAGTGGGGAACAGGGGGCTCTTGGCTACACCTTC. It codes for CASSGEQGALGYTF.

The rearrangement uses TRBV9 and TRBJ2-2, with D possibly matching TRBD1 (5 bases). The V and J ends lost 0 bases and 5 bases respectively, with 14 bases between them. Germline-derived CDR1 and CDR2 are SGDLS and YYNGEE. This CDR3 is 16 amino acids long. This chain's CDR3 is CASSVGLGVETGELFF. Here the CDR3 DNA reads TGTGCCAGCAGCGTAGGATTAGGGGTTGAGACCGGGGAGCTGTTTTTT.

The rearrangement uses TRBV9 and TRBJ2-3, with 8 bases that match TRBD1. This CDR3 spans 11 amino acids. Germline lookup yields CDR1 SGDLS and CDR2 YYNGEE. Trimming removed 4 bases from V and 9 bases from J; junction bases left unmatched: 1. CDR3 region: CASSPGGTQYF. The CDR3 DNA reads TGTGCCAGCAGCCCAGGGGGCACGCAGTATTTT.

The chain joins TRBV6-5 to TRBJ1-2; 11 nucleotides match TRBD1. The CDR3 totals 15 residues. With 7 bases clipped from V and 1 base from J, the junction kept 5 bases outside the gene matches. Germline-derived CDR1 and CDR2 are MNHEY and SVGAGI. The CDR3 here is CASKGQGAHNYGYTF. In DNA, the CDR3 is TGTGCCAGCAAAGGACAGGGGGCACATAACTATGGCTACACCTTC.

The V gene is TRBV11-2, the J gene TRBJ2-7; 9 positions agree with TRBD2. Germline assignment: CDR1 SGHAT and CDR2 FQNNGV. This CDR3 spans 14 amino acids. V lost 8 bases, J lost 0 bases, and 5 bases stayed unmatched. As DNA, the CDR3 is TGTGCCAGCGCTCAGCGGGGGGCCTCCTACGAGCAGTACTTC. Translated, it gives CASAQRGASYEQYF.

This chain joins TRBV28 and TRBJ2-7; 8 nucleotides line up with TRBD1. The junction had 9 bases not matched to a gene; V was cut back by 2 bases and J by 9 bases. CDR1 is MDHEN, CDR2 SYDVKM, per germline. CDR3 size: 14 residues. The CDR3 bases are TGTGCCAGCAGTTTACCCGGACAGGGTAAAGGGCAGTACTTC. Protein product: CASSLPGQGKGQYF. Variable domain in full (rest from reference TRBV28 and TRBJ2-7): DVKVTQSSRYLVKRTGEKVFLECVQDMDHENMFWYRQDPGLGLRLIYFSYDVKMKEKGDIPEGYSVSREKKERFSLILESASTNQTSMYLCASSLPGQGKGQYFGPGTRLTVT.

V usage is TRBV5-6 and J usage is TRBJ1-4; no reliable D call. Germline V lookup: CDR1 SGHDT, CDR2 YYEEEE. CDR3 length: 14 amino acids. V was clipped by 3 bases and J by 5 bases, with 11 bases between them. The CDR3 DNA is TGTGCCAGCAGCTCCCGATCGCGAAATGAAAAACTGTTTTTT. Protein product: CASSSRSRNEKLFF.

V gene TRBV13 combines with J gene TRBJ2-7; no firm D call. Germline CDR1 is PRHDT and CDR2 is FYEKMQ (reference sequence). V dropped 5 bases and J dropped 3 bases, with 8 bases sitting between them. The CDR3 contains 12 residues. The CDR3 bases are TGTGCCAGCAGCCCTGGGCGCTACGAGCAGTACTTC. This translates into CASSPGRYEQYF.

J is TRBJ1-3 and V is TRBV4-1; D uncertain. This CDR3 contains 18 residues. V gave up 1 base and J gave up 0 bases, with 16 bases separating them. Looked up from germline, CDR1 is MGHRA and CDR2 is YSYEKL. The CDR3, as DNA: TGCGCCAGCAGCCAAGGGTTGTGGAGGAAAGCCTCTGGAAACACCATATATTTT. This sequence encodes CASSQGLWRKASGNTIYF.

The sample holds a few counts of this clone. The CDR3, as DNA: TGTGCCAGCAGTCCTAGAAGTGTATTCACAGATACGCAGTATTTT. This translates into CASSPRSVFTDTQYF. The chain couples TRBV6-6 to TRBJ2-3, with D unresolved. CDR1 is MNHNY and CDR2 is SVGAGI in the germline V gene (reference sequence). The CDR3 has 15 amino acids. V shed 5 bases and J shed 2 bases, with 14 bases lying between them.

The chain joins TRBV9 to TRBJ2-3, with 7 bases aligning to TRBD1. With V trimmed by 2 bases and J by 1 base, 4 bases remained unmatched. The germline gives CDR1 SGDLS, CDR2 YYNGEE. The CDR3 has 15 residues. The CDR3, as DNA: TGTGCCAGCAGCGTCCAGGGGGTACGCACAGATACGCAGTATTTT. The encoded protein is CASSVQGVRTDTQYF.

The chain carries TRBV9 and TRBJ1-3; 10 bases fit TRBD1. The CDR3 covers 16 residues. V lost 4 bases to trimming and J lost 2 bases; unmatched junction nucleotides: 6. Germline V gives CDR1 SGDLS, CDR2 YYNGEE. This chain's CDR3 is CASSISGTGAGNTIYF. The CDR3 DNA follows: TGTGCCAGCAGCATTTCCGGGACAGGGGCTGGAAACACCATATATTTT. Supplemented by reference TRBV9 and TRBJ1-3, the full variable domain reads DSGVTQTPKHLITATGQRVTLRCSPRSGDLSVYWYQQSLDQGLQFLIQYYNGEERAKGNILERFSAQQFPDLHSELNLSSLELGDSALYFCASSISGTGAGNTIYFGEGSWLTVV.

The chain uses TRBV6-1 and TRBJ1-2; D not resolved. The V gene's germline CDR1 is MNHNS and CDR2 SASEGT. The length of the CDR3 is 14 residues. The ends were cut back, 10 bases at V and 0 bases at J, with 15 bases in the middle. CDR3 DNA: TGTGCCACGATTTCGGGGTTTCCTAACTATGGCTACACCTTC. This encodes CATISGFPNYGYTF.

The chain recombines TRBV5-8 with TRBJ2-2; tentative D call: TRBD2 (6 bases). The V end lost 5 bases, the J end lost 6 bases, and 8 bases lay between the germline ends. Germline CDR1 reads SGHTS; CDR2 reads YDEGEE. The CDR3 extends over 12 amino acids. The CDR3 here is CASRWGAGELFF. CDR3 in DNA: TGTGCCAGCAGATGGGGGGCCGGGGAGCTGTTTTTT.

The CDR3 DNA follows: TGTGCCAGTAGAAGGGATGGCAGGGACACCGGGGAGCTGTTTTTT. This translates into CASRRDGRDTGELFF. The chain has TRBV19 and TRBJ2-2; maybe TRBD1 (5 bases). The CDR3 covers 15 residues. Germline loops: CDR1 LNHDA, CDR2 SQIVND (reference sequence). V was cut by 6 bases and J by 3 bases, with 14 bases left in between.

This sequence joins TRBV5-1 and TRBJ2-3; 8 bases are shared with TRBD1. With V trimmed by 4 bases and J by 4 bases, 5 bases remained unmatched. The length of the CDR3 is 14 residues. Germline V lookup: CDR1 SGHRS, CDR2 YFSETQ. The CDR3 DNA sequence: TGCGCCAGCAGCGGACAGGGCTTTTCAGATACGCAGTATTTT. It specifies CASSGQGFSDTQYF.

This rearrangement joins TRBV5-1 to TRBJ2-2; 7 positions match TRBD1. The CDR3 covers 16 residues. The V gene's germline CDR1 is SGHRS and CDR2 YFSETQ. The trim removed 4 bases at V and 3 bases at J, leaving 9 bases unmatched. The CDR3, as DNA: TGCGCCAGCAGCCCCACCAGGGGGATTGACACCGGGGAGCTGTTTTTT. Its protein is CASSPTRGIDTGELFF.

The gene calls are TRBV14 and TRBJ2-3; a possible D gene is TRBD2 (5 bases). V lost 3 bases, J lost 4 bases, and 14 bases lay in between. The germline V gene encodes CDR1 SGHDN and CDR2 FVKESK. The CDR3 sequence is 15 residues long. Here the CDR3 reads CASSQRVGIADTQYF. The CDR3 DNA reads TGTGCCAGCAGCCAGAGGGTGGGGATTGCAGATACGCAGTATTTT.

Points on this clone: Other nucleotide sequences in the sample specify the same CDR3. The chain recombines TRBV5-1 with TRBJ1-4; possibly TRBD1 for D (6 bases). The CDR3 extends over 14 amino acids. V was cut by 0 bases and J by 5 bases, with 8 bases left in between. In germline, CDR1 is SGHRS, CDR2 YFSETQ. In DNA, the CDR3 is TGCGCCAGCAGCTTGGACGGGACAAATGAAAAACTGTTTTTT. It codes for CASSLDGTNEKLFF. Full variable domain (remainder filled in from reference TRBV5-1 and TRBJ1-4): KAGVTQTPRYLIKTRGQQVTLSCSPISGHRSVSWYQQTPGQGLQFLFEYFSETQRNKGNFPGRFSGRQFSNSRSEMNVSTLELGDSALYLCASSLDGTNEKLFFGSGTQLSVL.

The rearrangement uses TRBV6-1 and TRBJ2-2; the D is unclear. V was cut by 7 bases and J by 4 bases, with 10 bases left in between. The CDR3 has 13 amino acids. CDR1 MNHNS and CDR2 SASEGT come from the germline V gene. CDR3 bases: TGTGCCAGCATTAAAAGGAGCACCGGGGAGCTGTTTTTT. It encodes CASIKRSTGELFF.

V usage is TRBV15 and J usage is TRBJ1-1, with 9 bases identical to TRBD1. The junction had 6 bases not matched to a gene; V was cut back by 2 bases and J by 5 bases. This CDR3 contains 15 residues. Germline CDR1 LNHNV, CDR2 YYDKDF (reference sequence). CDR3 in amino acids: CATSRKTGGWTEAFF. For the CDR3, the DNA is TGTGCCACCAGCAGAAAAACAGGGGGCTGGACTGAAGCTTTCTTT.

CDR3 nucleotides: TGCGCCAGCAGCCATGACAGGGGTAATAATCAGCCCCAGCATTTT. Translation: CASSHDRGNNQPQHF. This chain joins TRBV4-3 and TRBJ1-5; TRBD1 agrees at 8 bases. The CDR3 contains 15 residues. Germline V gene sequence: CDR1 LGHNA, CDR2 YSLEER. Trimming at V came to 3 bases and at J to 4 bases, leaving 5 bases not matched to a gene.

This chain connects TRBV6-4 to TRBJ1-5; TRBD1 agrees at 7 bases. This CDR3 spans 16 amino acids. From germline, CDR1 is MRHNA and CDR2 SNTAGT. The junction had 13 bases not matched to a gene; V was cut back by 2 bases and J by 9 bases. This CDR3 reads CASSDARDRTSLPQHF. The CDR3 DNA reads TGTGCCAGCAGTGACGCACGGGACAGAACATCATTGCCCCAGCATTTT.

This clone was recorded only once. An end of the junction does not agree with germline; a read error may underlie this. This chain uses TRBV7-9 with TRBJ2-5, with no clear D. Germline CDR1 reads SEHNR; CDR2 reads FQNEAQ (reference sequence). This CDR3 region has 11 residues. The CDR3 loop reads CSSSSVETQYF. CDR3 bases: TGTTCCAGCAGCTCCGTCGAGACCCAGTACTTC. Looking up the rest from reference TRBV7-9 and TRBJ2-5 gives the full variable domain: DTGVSQNPRHKITKRGQNVTFRCDPISEHNRLYWYRQTLGQGPEFLTYFQNEAQLEKSRLLSDRFSAERPKGSFSTLEIQRTEQGDSAMYLCSSSSVETQYFGPGTRLLVL.

This chain links TRBV29-1 with TRBJ2-1, with 7 bases identical to TRBD2. The length of the CDR3 is 15 residues. The V segment lost 4 bases and the J segment 3 bases; nucleotides outside the gene matches: 9. Germline V CDR1 and CDR2: SQVTM, ANQGSEA. Here the CDR3 DNA reads TGCAGCGTTGGAGGGGAGGGGTTATTCTACAATGAGCAGTTCTTC. This translates into CSVGGEGLFYNEQFF.

The V call is TRBV18, the J call TRBJ2-7; D is ambiguous. The CDR3 is made up of 8 amino acids. CDR1 KGHSH and CDR2 LQKENI come from the germline V gene. The V end lost 7 bases, the J end lost 9 bases, and 4 bases lay between the germline ends. Written as DNA, the CDR3 is TGTGCCAGCTGGCCGCAGTACTTC. Residues: CASWPQYF. Full variable domain (outside the CDR3, taken from reference TRBV18 and TRBJ2-7): NAGVMQNPRHLVRRRGQEARLRCSPMKGHSHVYWYRQLPEEGLKFMVYLQKENIIDESGMPKERFSAEFPKEGPSILRIQQVVRGDSAAYFCASWPQYFGPGTRLTVT.

V usage is TRBV15 and J usage is TRBJ1-2; D is unresolved. The CDR3 length is 13 residues. The germline V and J ends were trimmed by 0 bases and 6 bases, with 8 bases remaining between them. Germline V lookup: CDR1 LNHNV, CDR2 YYDKDF (reference sequence). For the CDR3, the DNA is TGTGCCACCAGCAGAGATCTTCCGGATGGCTACACCTTC. Its protein is CATSRDLPDGYTF.

The gene calls are TRBV2 and TRBJ1-2; 8 bases map to TRBD1. The V segment lost 6 bases and the J segment 2 bases; nucleotides outside the gene matches: 5. The CDR3 extends over 14 amino acids. Per germline, CDR1 SNHLY and CDR2 FYNNEI. Here the CDR3 reads CASSWTGSNYGYTF. CDR3 DNA: TGTGCCAGCAGCTGGACAGGGAGCAACTATGGCTACACCTTC.

The sample holds one count of this clone. This rearrangement joins TRBV7-9 to TRBJ1-1, with D unresolved. This CDR3 contains 15 residues. Trimming took off 1 base at V and 0 bases at J, with 9 bases between the two ends. Germline V gene sequence: CDR1 SEHNR, CDR2 FQNEAQ (reference sequence). DNA of the CDR3: TGTGCCAGCAGCTTAGTCGGTGTCATGAACACTGAAGCTTTCTTT. It translates to CASSLVGVMNTEAFF.

The chain has TRBV18 and TRBJ1-1; TRBD1 matches at 11 bases. Germline V lookup: CDR1 KGHSH, CDR2 LQKENI. The CDR3 contains 15 residues. Unmatched junction bases numbered 9, after V lost 10 bases and J lost 2 bases. This CDR3 reads CATQEGTGGNTEAFF. DNA for the CDR3: TGTGCCACCCAGGAAGGGACAGGGGGTAACACTGAAGCTTTCTTT.

The chain joins TRBV7-2 to TRBJ2-7; D is unclear. Between the trimmed V and J ends, which lost 2 bases and 2 bases, there was a span of 13 bases. This CDR3 comprises 15 residues. Per the germline V gene, CDR1 is SGHTA and CDR2 is FQGNSA. CDR3 protein: CASSLSVHSTYEQYF. The CDR3 nucleotides are TGTGCCAGCAGCTTATCCGTTCACAGCACCTACGAGCAGTACTTC. Complete variable domain (other parts from reference TRBV7-2 and TRBJ2-7): GAGVSQSPSNKVTEKGKDVELRCDPISGHTALYWYRQSLGQGLEFLIYFQGNSAPDKSGLPSDRFSAERTGGSVSTLTIQRTQQEDSAVYLCASSLSVHSTYEQYFGPGTRLTVT.

V usage is TRBV4-2 and J usage is TRBJ1-2; no reliable D call. The germline gives CDR1 LGHNA, CDR2 YNFKEQ. The CDR3 length is 14 residues. The V end was cut by 3 bases, the J end by 6 bases, with 14 bases between. The CDR3 DNA follows: TGTGCCAGCAGCCATAGTGTTTTGTATGATGGCTACACCTTC. Translating gives CASSHSVLYDGYTF.